Below, 28 T cell receptor beta chains from the same sample are listed, as sequenced in a study of T cell responses to AZD1222 COVID-19 vaccine. Produced via immunoSEQ multiplex PCR; TCRdb's table is partial and in-frame only. The sample lists around 99,000 clones, approximately 89% occurring once. The sequencing used peripheral blood, collected on day 0 of AZD1222 vaccination. Source of these receptors: an adult in good health.

This chain links TRBV2 with TRBJ2-7; 9 nucleotides match TRBD1. There are 13 residues in the CDR3. V was clipped by 6 bases and J by 7 bases; unmatched bases: 7. Germline V CDR1 and CDR2: SNHLY, FYNNEI. The CDR3 loop is CASRGDGTGEQYF. The DNA of the CDR3 is TGTGCCAGCAGGGGAGATGGGACAGGGGAGCAGTACTTC. Drawing the rest from reference TRBV2 and TRBJ2-7, the complete variable domain is EPEVTQTPSHQVTQMGQEVILRCVPISNHLYFYWYRQILGQKVEFLVSFYNNEISEKSEIFDDQFSVERPDGSNFTLKIRSTKLEDSAMYFCASRGDGTGEQYFGPGTRLTVT.

This rearrangement joins TRBV2 to TRBJ2-7; no clear D. CDR1 and CDR2 (germline): SNHLY, FYNNEI. Trimming removed 4 bases from V and 5 bases from J, with 6 bases in between. The CDR3 loop spans 11 amino acids. The chain's CDR3 is CASSGWDEQYF. The CDR3 nucleotides read TGTGCCAGCAGTGGTTGGGACGAGCAGTACTTC. The whole variable domain, filled in from reference TRBV2 and TRBJ2-7, reads EPEVTQTPSHQVTQMGQEVILRCVPISNHLYFYWYRQILGQKVEFLVSFYNNEISEKSEIFDDQFSVERPDGSNFTLKIRSTKLEDSAMYFCASSGWDEQYFGPGTRLTVT.

The genes are TRBV7-8 and TRBJ1-6; D is uncertain. Germline V lookup: CDR1 SGHVS, CDR2 FQNEAQ. The length of the CDR3 is 15 residues. V was pared by 1 base and J by 8 bases, with 12 bases between. CDR3 nucleotides: TGTGCCAGCAGCTTAGGTTTGGGCCGATATTCACCCCTCCACTTT. Translated: CASSLGLGRYSPLHF.

V is TRBV7-9 and J is TRBJ2-1; TRBD1 aligns across 12 bases. Germline trimming cut 3 bases from V and 7 bases from J; bases unmatched to any gene: 4. The CDR3 is 15 residues long. In germline, CDR1 is SEHNR, CDR2 FQNEAQ (reference sequence). As DNA, the CDR3 is TGTGCCAGCAGCTTGGGGACAGGGGGCTGGAATGAGCAGTTCTTC. Translating gives CASSLGTGGWNEQFF. The whole variable domain, remainder taken from reference TRBV7-9 and TRBJ2-1, is DTGVSQNPRHKITKRGQNVTFRCDPISEHNRLYWYRQTLGQGPEFLTYFQNEAQLEKSRLLSDRFSAERPKGSFSTLEIQRTEQGDSAMYLCASSLGTGGWNEQFFGPGTRLTVL.

The gene calls are TRBV7-8 and TRBJ2-7; 10 nucleotides match TRBD1. This CDR3 is 15 amino acids long. Germline V gives CDR1 SGHVS, CDR2 FQNEAQ. The V gene end was trimmed by 5 bases and the J gene end by 9 bases; junction bases not matched to a gene: 13. The CDR3 reads CASSQRQGAPMGQYF. CDR3 DNA: TGTGCCAGCAGCCAAAGACAGGGGGCCCCGATGGGGCAGTACTTC.

This chain links TRBV15 with TRBJ2-3, with TRBD2 matching 13 bases. Trimming removed 3 bases from V and 4 bases from J; junction bases left unmatched: 13. This CDR3 is built from 19 residues. CDR1 is LNHNV and CDR2 is YYDKDF in the germline V gene (reference sequence). This chain's CDR3 is CATSRRDGGTSGASDTQYF. CDR3 bases: TGTGCCACCAGCAGGCGGGACGGGGGGACTAGCGGGGCCTCAGATACGCAGTATTTT.

The chain combines TRBV7-2 with TRBJ2-7, with 10 bases matching TRBD2. Germline V lookup: CDR1 SGHTA, CDR2 FQGNSA. The CDR3 length is 15 residues. V shed 5 bases and J 1 base; nucleotides not matched to a gene: 5. The CDR3 DNA sequence: TGTGCCAGCAGCACTCTAGCGGGGGCTTCCTACGAGCAGTACTTC. Its translation: CASSTLAGASYEQYF.

CDR3 nucleotides: TGTGCCAGCAGCATACTAGACAATGAGCAGTTCTTC. Translation gives CASSILDNEQFF. The gene calls are TRBV5-5 and TRBJ2-1, with TRBD2 as a possible D gene (5 bases). The V end lost 4 bases, the J end lost 5 bases, and 7 bases lay between the germline ends. The V gene's germline CDR1 is SGHKS and CDR2 YYEKEE (reference sequence). The CDR3 has 12 residues.

This rearrangement joins TRBV19 to TRBJ2-7, with TRBD1 identical over 9 bases. Germline V gives CDR1 LNHDA, CDR2 SQIVND (reference sequence). There are 14 residues in the CDR3. V shed 10 bases, J shed 5 bases, and the junction held 12 bases outside the gene matches. CDR3 sequence: CATSFTGTGHEQYF. CDR3 nucleotides: TGTGCCACTTCTTTCACCGGGACAGGGCACGAGCAGTACTTC.

The chain recombines TRBV29-1 with TRBJ1-1; D call uncertain. CDR3 length: 11 residues. Trimming took off 4 bases at V and 3 bases at J, with 6 bases between the two ends. Germline assignment: CDR1 SQVTM and CDR2 ANQGSEA. This CDR3 is CSVAHDTEAFF. The CDR3 DNA reads TGCAGCGTTGCTCATGACACTGAAGCTTTCTTT. The full variable domain, completed using reference TRBV29-1 and TRBJ1-1, is SAVISQKPSRDICQRGTSLTIQCQVDSQVTMMFWYRQQPGQSLTLIATANQGSEATYESGFVIDKFPISRPNLTFSTLTVSNMSPEDSSIYLCSVAHDTEAFFGQGTRLTVV.

The chain links TRBV6-2 or TRBV6-3 to TRBJ2-7, with D uncertain. The CDR3 sequence is 13 residues long. The V and J ends lost 4 bases and 4 bases respectively, with 11 bases between them. Germline-derived CDR1 and CDR2 are MNHEY and SVGEGT. The CDR3 is CASSSALSYEQYF. The CDR3 region has the DNA TGTGCCAGCAGTTCCGCCCTATCGTACGAGCAGTACTTC.

This chain links TRBV4-1 with TRBJ1-5; D gene uncertain. V shed 0 bases and J shed 9 bases, with 9 bases lying between them. CDR1 is MGHRA and CDR2 is YSYEKL in the germline V gene. The CDR3 length is 13 residues. The CDR3 protein is CASSQEEWGPQHF. In DNA, the CDR3 is TGCGCCAGCAGCCAAGAAGAATGGGGGCCCCAGCATTTT.

V and J are TRBV28 and TRBJ1-5; D uncertain. Trimming stripped 10 bases from V and 9 bases from J, with 40 bases between. CDR3 length: 20 amino acids. Germline V lookup: CDR1 MDHEN, CDR2 SYDVKM. The CDR3 bases are TGTGCCACGGACTCACGCACGCCACGGGCTGTAGCAGGAGACGCTCGGCCCCAGCATTTT. Its protein is CATDSRTPRAVAGDARPQHF.

The genes are TRBV12-3 or TRBV12-4 and TRBJ2-1; TRBD1 matches at 9 bases. The CDR3 length is 11 residues. V shed 6 bases, J shed 16 bases, and the junction held 7 bases outside the gene matches. The CDR3 DNA reads TGTGCCAGCAGACGGACAGGGGCAGACTTCTTC. This encodes CASRRTGADFF.

The gene calls are TRBV18 and TRBJ2-3; the match to TRBD2 covers 9 bases. CDR1 is KGHSH, CDR2 LQKENI, per germline. This CDR3 has 17 residues. V lost 6 bases and J lost 3; bases outside the gene matches: 13. CDR3 sequence: CASSDPTSGPRTDTQYF. The CDR3 DNA reads as TGTGCCAGCTCCGATCCGACTAGCGGTCCACGAACAGATACGCAGTATTTT.

The chain combines TRBV7-2 with TRBJ1-2; 7 bases map to TRBD1. Germline V gene sequence: CDR1 SGHTA, CDR2 FQGNSA. V lost 4 bases to trimming and J lost 4 bases; unmatched junction nucleotides: 12. The CDR3 covers 16 residues. CDR3 nucleotide sequence: TGTGCCAGCAGCTCGGGGGCCGCACAGGGGAGCTATGGCTACACCTTC. It yields the protein CASSSGAAQGSYGYTF.

The CDR3 sequence: CASSQGQGGNEKLFF. The CDR3, as DNA: TGCGCCAGCAGCCAAGGCCAGGGCGGTAATGAAAAACTGTTTTTT. This chain connects TRBV4-3 to TRBJ1-4; D perhaps matches TRBD1 (5 bases). The CDR3 is made up of 15 amino acids. Germline V CDR1 and CDR2: LGHNA, YSLEER. Between the trimmed V and J ends, which lost 1 base and 4 bases, there was a span of 10 bases.

The V gene is TRBV3-1 (or the pseudogene TRBV3-2), the J gene TRBJ1-1; TRBD1 is a possible D gene (5 bases). V lost 4 bases, J lost 6 bases, and 12 bases lay in between. Looked up from germline, CDR1 is LGHDT and CDR2 is YNNKEL (reference sequence). This CDR3 contains 13 residues. CDR3 residues: CASSRSGSPEAFF. Written as DNA, the CDR3 is TGTGCCAGCAGCCGGTCAGGGAGCCCTGAAGCTTTCTTT.

V and J are TRBV19 and TRBJ2-7, with D uncertain. V was cut by 6 bases and J by 0 bases, with 12 bases left in between. Germline assignment: CDR1 LNHDA and CDR2 SQIVND (reference sequence). The CDR3 runs 14 residues. For the CDR3, the DNA is TGTGCCAGTAGCTCGACGATCCGCTCCTACGAGCAGTACTTC. Its protein is CASSSTIRSYEQYF. The whole variable domain, filled in from reference TRBV19 and TRBJ2-7, reads DGGITQSPKYLFRKEGQNVTLSCEQNLNHDAMYWYRQDPGQGLRLIYYSQIVNDFQKGDIAEGYSVSREKKESFPLTVTSAQKNPTAFYLCASSSTIRSYEQYFGPGTRLTVT.

J is TRBJ2-7 and V is TRBV5-1; D tentatively fits TRBD1 or TRBD2 (5 bases each). Between the trimmed V and J ends, which lost 0 bases and 2 bases, there was a span of 9 bases. The length of the CDR3 is 14 residues. Looked up from germline, CDR1 is SGHRS and CDR2 is YFSETQ. In DNA form, the CDR3 reads TGCGCCAGCAGCTTGGAGCCGGGGCCCTACGAGCAGTACTTC. Residues: CASSLEPGPYEQYF.

The CDR3 here is CASSLTSGGNEQFF. The CDR3 nucleotides read TGCGCCAGCAGCTTGACTAGCGGGGGTAATGAGCAGTTCTTC. The chain links TRBV5-1 to TRBJ2-1, with 11 bases aligning to TRBD2. The germline CDR1 and CDR2 sequences are SGHRS and YFSETQ. The CDR3 is 14 amino acids. V shed 1 base, J shed 7 bases, and the junction held 1 base outside the gene matches.

This clone was recorded once. CDR3 loop: CASSEGWSPLHF. In nucleotides, the CDR3 is TGTGCCAGCAGTGAAGGATGGTCACCCCTCCACTTT. This sequence joins TRBV25-1 and TRBJ1-6; D gene uncertain. CDR1 and CDR2 (germline): MGHDK, SYGVNS. The CDR3 runs to 12 residues. Trimming stripped 2 bases from V and 10 bases from J, with 6 bases between.

This chain connects TRBV4-3 to TRBJ1-5, with D possibly matching TRBD1 (5 bases). This CDR3 has 15 residues. Trimming removed 2 bases at V and 1 base at J, with 9 bases between. CDR1 LGHNA and CDR2 YSLEER come from the germline V gene. CDR3 in amino acids: CASSQTQGSNQPQHF. CDR3 DNA sequence: TGCGCCAGCAGCCAAACTCAGGGAAGCAATCAGCCCCAGCATTTT.

Only one count was recorded for this clone. V usage is TRBV7-2 and J usage is TRBJ1-6; tentatively, D is TRBD1 (5 bases). With 3 bases removed from V and 9 bases from J, the gap between germline ends came to 15 bases. This CDR3 has 15 amino acids. CDR1 and CDR2 (germline): SGHTA, FQGNSA. The CDR3 region is CASSLRPGGGSPLHF. CDR3 coding DNA: TGTGCCAGCAGCTTGAGACCGGGTGGGGGTTCACCCCTCCACTTT. Based on the CDR3 plus reference TRBV7-2 and TRBJ1-6, the full variable domain is GAGVSQSPSNKVTEKGKDVELRCDPISGHTALYWYRQSLGQGLEFLIYFQGNSAPDKSGLPSDRFSAERTGGSVSTLTIQRTQQEDSAVYLCASSLRPGGGSPLHFGNGTRLTVT.

In its sample, this clone ranks as large (0.1 to 1%). This sequence joins TRBV2 and TRBJ1-2; no clear D gene. The CDR3 length is 12 residues. Germline V gene sequence: CDR1 SNHLY, CDR2 FYNNEI. V shed 2 bases and J shed 6 bases, with 7 bases lying between them. This chain's CDR3 is CASSERGNGYTF. CDR3 sequence (DNA): TGTGCCAGCAGTGAACGCGGGAATGGCTACACCTTC.

The V and J genes are TRBV5-4 and TRBJ2-3; a possible D gene is TRBD2 (6 bases). The CDR3 is made up of 15 amino acids. V was shortened by 2 bases and J by 0 bases, with 10 bases between the two germline ends. Germline CDR1 is SGHNT and CDR2 is YYREEE (reference sequence). The CDR3 sequence: CASSLRTTSTDTQYF. The CDR3 coding sequence is TGTGCCAGCAGCTTAAGGACTACGAGCACAGATACGCAGTATTTT.

The gene calls are TRBV12-3 or TRBV12-4 and TRBJ1-1, with no clear D. There are 11 residues in the CDR3. Between the trimmed V and J ends, which lost 6 bases and 1 base, there was a span of 3 bases. The CDR3 reads CASSQNTEAFF. CDR3 DNA: TGTGCCAGCAGCCAGAACACTGAAGCTTTCTTT.

The chain employs TRBV6-2 or TRBV6-3 and TRBJ1-1, with 12 bases that match TRBD1. Germline trimming cut 2 bases from V and 0 bases from J; bases unmatched to any gene: 7. The CDR3 is 18 residues long. Germline V gives CDR1 MNHEY, CDR2 SVGEGT. The DNA for the CDR3 is TGTGCCAGCAGTTACCGGGCTGGGGACAGGGGGCTGAACACTGAAGCTTTCTTT. It codes for CASSYRAGDRGLNTEAFF.